This record covers a single TCR beta chain. This sample was included in a study of blood T cell repertoires in COVID-19. Study-level information: Researchers got acute and convalescent COVID-19 samples from the United States, Italy and Spain.

CDR1 is MNHEY, CDR2 SMNVEV, per germline (reference sequence). Trimming shortened V by 6 bases and J by 4 bases, and 13 bases separated the two germline ends. The CDR3 covers 14 residues. Here immunoSEQ multiplex PCR was the method, and the copy in TCRdb shows in-frame clones only, minus some. The data show about 130,000 clones, roughly 86% seen once. The receptor comes from a human donor in a cohort sampled during active COVID-19. Sequencing used peripheral blood. J is TRBJ1-5 and V is TRBV27; no firm D call. CDR3 sequence reads: CASSRATGNQPQHF. CDR3 nucleotides: TGTGCCAGCAGCCGGGCCACGGGAAATCAGCCCCAGCATTTT.